Listed below are T cell receptor beta chains from one sample, sequenced in a study of OX40 agonist ivuxolimab in advanced cancers. Assay: immunoSEQ multiplex PCR; the TCRdb copy retains only in-frame clones and omits some. The top ten hold more than 8% of the sample, which has just under 65,000 clones, approximately 84% seen once. Sequences were derived from CD4+ or CD8+ T cells sorted from blood, sampled in a trial of the OX40 agonist ivuxolimab. Receptors originate from an adult with an advanced solid tumor such as melanoma, head and neck, liver or kidney cancer. Each CDR3 is given with its conserved first and last residue. The D gene is left open where the match is weak. Not all rows give a size; the values are once, few, many and, for expanded clones, a class.

V gene,J gene,D gene,clone size,CDR3 DNA,CDR3 protein
TRBV4-1,TRBJ2-1,TRBD1,.,TGCGCCAGCAGCCCTCGAGGGACAGGGGCAGTCTTC,CASSPRGTGAVF
TRBV28,TRBJ1-5,TRBD1,.,TGTGCCAGCAGTCCACCACAGGGGGCAGGTCAGCCCCAGCATTTT,CASSPPQGAGQPQHF
TRBV6-6,TRBJ1-2,.,.,TGTGCCAGCAGTTACGTAGGGGGTGAAGGCTACACCTTC,CASSYVGGEGYTF
TRBV7-9,TRBJ2-5,TRBD1,.,TGTGCCAGCAGCTTCCCAGGGGGCCTGGAGACCCAGTACTTC,CASSFPGGLETQYF
TRBV2,TRBJ2-4,.,.,TGTGCCAGCAGCCGACACATTCAGTACTTC,CASSRHIQYF
TRBV7-9,TRBJ1-1,.,.,TGTGCCAGCAGGACGGGGGGATACTGGAACACTGAAGCTTTCTTT,CASRTGGYWNTEAFF
TRBV11-3,TRBJ2-3,TRBD2,.,TGTGCCAGCAGCTTAGTAGCGGGAACCACAGATACGCAGTATTTT,CASSLVAGTTDTQYF
TRBV28,TRBJ2-7,.,.,TGTGCCAGCAGTTTACCTACGGTGGCCCAGTCCTCCTACGAGCAGTACTTC,CASSLPTVAQSSYEQYF
TRBV5-4,TRBJ2-3,TRBD1,once,TGTGCCAGCAGCTTGAGGACAGGGGGACCGGATACGCAGTATTTT,CASSLRTGGPDTQYF
TRBV10-3,TRBJ1-2,TRBD1,.,TGTGCCATCACCCAGGGGGACAGGGGGGATTCTAACTATGGCTACACCTTC,CAITQGDRGDSNYGYTF
TRBV5-6,TRBJ1-6,.,.,TGTGCCAGCAGCGGAGGCAGATATAATTCACCCCTCCACTTT,CASSGGRYNSPLHF
TRBV27,TRBJ1-6,.,.,TGTGCCAGCAGTTTATGGGATAATTCACCCCTCCACTTT,CASSLWDNSPLHF
TRBV7-9,TRBJ1-1,.,.,TGTGCCAGCAGCTTAGCCCAGGGGATGAACACTGAAGCTTTCTTT,CASSLAQGMNTEAFF
TRBV15,TRBJ2-1,TRBD1,once,TGTGCCACCAGCAGAGGGGACAGGGCCTACAATGAGCAGTTCTTC,CATSRGDRAYNEQFF
TRBV7-9,TRBJ2-7,.,.,TGTGCCAGCAGCATTCCGGGAAGGGGCCACGAGCAGTACTTC,CASSIPGRGHEQYF
TRBV4-3,TRBJ1-2,TRBD1,.,TGCGCCAGCAGCCAAGAAAACGCTTTGGGACAGGGTTACTATGGCTACACCTTC,CASSQENALGQGYYGYTF
TRBV7-2,TRBJ2-4,.,.,TGTGCCAGCAGCCCCGCTAATGGAGCCAAAAACATTCAGTACTTC,CASSPANGAKNIQYF
TRBV18,TRBJ1-1,.,.,TGTGCCAGCTCACTAGGTGAGGGGGGGACTGAAGCTTTCTTT,CASSLGEGGTEAFF
TRBV5-1,TRBJ1-2,.,.,TGCGCCAGCAGCCCTACAGGGCAGGCCCATGGCTACACCTTC,CASSPTGQAHGYTF
TRBV7-2,TRBJ2-2,.,.,TGTGCCAGCAGCTCAGAGGGTTGGAACACCGGGGAGCTGTTTTTT,CASSSEGWNTGELFF
TRBV30,TRBJ1-5,.,.,TGTGCCTGGAGTCTTGCCAGGGCGAGTCAGCCCCAGCATTTT,CAWSLARASQPQHF
TRBV6-5,TRBJ2-7,.,.,TGTGCCAGCGAGGATGATGCCTACGAGCAGTACTTC,CASEDDAYEQYF
TRBV7-2,TRBJ2-1,.,.,TGTGCCAGCAGCTTAGCATCCGGGATCTACAATGAGCAGTTCTTC,CASSLASGIYNEQFF
TRBV11-2,TRBJ1-4,.,.,TGTGCCAGCAGCTTCGGACGGAATGAAAAACTGTTTTTT,CASSFGRNEKLFF
TRBV11-3,TRBJ2-5,TRBD1,.,TGTGCCAGCAGCTCCCAGGGGGAAGGGGAGACCCAGTACTTC,CASSSQGEGETQYF
TRBV13,TRBJ2-1,.,.,TGTGCCAGCAGCTTAGTGGGGGTCTCCTACAATGAGCAGTTCTTC,CASSLVGVSYNEQFF
TRBV4-2,TRBJ2-6,TRBD2,.,TGTGCCAGCAGCCAAGCAACGGGAGGCTCTGGGGCCAACGTCCTGACTTTC,CASSQATGGSGANVLTF
TRBV18,TRBJ2-2,.,.,TGTGCCAGCTCACCACCCGTAGAAAACACCGGGGAGCTGTTTTTT,CASSPPVENTGELFF
TRBV5-4,TRBJ2-7,TRBD1,.,TGTGCCAGCAGCTCCGGATACAGGGGGCGCTTCTACGAGCAGTACTTC,CASSSGYRGRFYEQYF
TRBV7-9,TRBJ2-1,.,.,TGTGCCAGCAGCACGCAACTAGGGAATGAGCAGTTCTTC,CASSTQLGNEQFF
TRBV5-4,TRBJ1-2,TRBD1,.,TGTGCCAGCAGCCAGGGGGACAGTCATAACTATGGCTACACCTTC,CASSQGDSHNYGYTF
TRBV25-1,TRBJ2-7,.,.,TGTGCCAGCAGTGGCCGGGTTCCCTACGAGCAGTACTTC,CASSGRVPYEQYF
TRBV12-5,TRBJ2-1,.,once,TGTGCTAGTGGTGGGAGGACACCGTACAATGAGCAGTTCTTC,CASGGRTPYNEQFF
TRBV23-1,TRBJ1-1,TRBD1,.,TGCGCCAGCAGTCACCCGGACAGGGCCGCGAACACTGAAGCTTTCTTT,CASSHPDRAANTEAFF
TRBV11-3,TRBJ2-1,.,.,TGTGCCAGCAGCTTTCTAGTGCTTTCCTACAATGAGCAGTTCTTC,CASSFLVLSYNEQFF
TRBV11-1,TRBJ2-1,TRBD2,.,TGTGCCAGCAGTCTTATAGCGGGAGTTTTGGGAAATGAGCAGTTCTTC,CASSLIAGVLGNEQFF
TRBV29-1,TRBJ1-2,.,few,TGCAGCGTTGTTGCCAGAAACGGCTATGGCTACACCTTC,CSVVARNGYGYTF
TRBV5-4,TRBJ1-1,.,once,TGTGCCAGCACCTTTGATAGGGGGGCAGTTGAAGCTTTCTTT,CASTFDRGAVEAFF
TRBV15,TRBJ2-7,.,.,TGTGCCACCAGCAGAGATTCAACCCTCCAGGGCTACGAGCAGTACTTC,CATSRDSTLQGYEQYF
TRBV11-2,TRBJ2-5,.,.,TGTGCCAGCAGCTCAGAAGAGACCCAGTACTTC,CASSSEETQYF